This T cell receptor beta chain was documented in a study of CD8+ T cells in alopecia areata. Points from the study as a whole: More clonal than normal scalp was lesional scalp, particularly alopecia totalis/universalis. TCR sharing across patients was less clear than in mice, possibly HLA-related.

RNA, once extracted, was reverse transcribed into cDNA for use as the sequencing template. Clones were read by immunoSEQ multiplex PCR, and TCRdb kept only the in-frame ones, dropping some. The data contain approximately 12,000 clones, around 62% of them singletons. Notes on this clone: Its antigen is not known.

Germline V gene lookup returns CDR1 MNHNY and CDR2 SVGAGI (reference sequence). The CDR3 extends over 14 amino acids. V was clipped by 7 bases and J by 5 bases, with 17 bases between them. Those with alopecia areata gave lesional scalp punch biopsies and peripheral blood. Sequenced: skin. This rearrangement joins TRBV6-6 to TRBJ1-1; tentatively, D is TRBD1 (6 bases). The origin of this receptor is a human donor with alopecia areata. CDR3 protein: CASTLGTFGTEAFF. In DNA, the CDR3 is TGTGCCAGCACCCTAGGGACATTTGGGACTGAAGCTTTCTTT.